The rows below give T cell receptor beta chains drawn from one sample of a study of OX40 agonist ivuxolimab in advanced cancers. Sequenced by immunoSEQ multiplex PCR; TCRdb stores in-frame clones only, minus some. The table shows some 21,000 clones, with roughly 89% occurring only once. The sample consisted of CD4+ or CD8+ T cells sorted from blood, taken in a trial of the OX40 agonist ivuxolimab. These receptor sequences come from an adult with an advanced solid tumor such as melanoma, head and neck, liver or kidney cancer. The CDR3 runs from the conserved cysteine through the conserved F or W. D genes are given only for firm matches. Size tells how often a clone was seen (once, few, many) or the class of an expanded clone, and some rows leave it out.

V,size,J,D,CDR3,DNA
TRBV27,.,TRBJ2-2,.,CASSLNWVGENTGELFF,TGTGCCAGCAGTTTAAACTGGGTCGGAGAGAACACCGGGGAGCTGTTTTTT
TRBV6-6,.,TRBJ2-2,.,CASRRELGGELFF,TGTGCCAGTCGGAGGGAGCTTGGCGGGGAGCTGTTTTTT
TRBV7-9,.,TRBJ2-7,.,CASSSSAATYEQYF,TGTGCCAGCAGCTCTTCGGCAGCCACCTACGAGCAGTACTTC
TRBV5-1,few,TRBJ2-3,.,CASSRQRDGPSGSPTDTQYF,TGCGCCAGCAGCCGCCAAAGGGACGGTCCTTCGGGGAGTCCCACAGATACGCAGTATTTT
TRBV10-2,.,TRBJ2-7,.,CASSDRVQGYEQYF,TGCGCCAGCAGTGATAGGGTACAGGGCTACGAGCAGTACTTC
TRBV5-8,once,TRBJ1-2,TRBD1,CASSRRSGTANYGYTF,TGTGCCAGCAGCCGACGCTCCGGGACAGCTAACTATGGCTACACCTTC
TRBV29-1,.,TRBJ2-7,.,CSVGIPYEQYF,TGCAGCGTTGGGATTCCCTACGAGCAGTACTTC
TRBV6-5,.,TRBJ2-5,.,CASRTTGRETQYF,TGTGCCAGCAGGACCACAGGGAGGGAGACCCAGTACTTC
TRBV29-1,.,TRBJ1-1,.,CSAAGDTEAFF,TGCAGCGCTGCAGGGGACACTGAAGCTTTCTTT
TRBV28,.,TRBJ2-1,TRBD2,CASSWALAGVNEQFF,TGTGCCAGCAGTTGGGCCCTAGCGGGGGTCAATGAGCAGTTCTTC
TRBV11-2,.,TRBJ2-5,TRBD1,CASSTTTGPQETQYF,TGTGCCAGCAGCACTACGACAGGGCCTCAAGAGACCCAGTACTTC
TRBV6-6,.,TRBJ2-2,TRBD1,CASSNIRGKNTGELFF,TGTGCCAGCAGTAATATCAGGGGGAAGAACACCGGGGAGCTGTTTTTT
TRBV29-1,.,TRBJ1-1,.,CSVLLNTEAFF,TGCAGCGTTCTCCTCAACACTGAAGCTTTCTTT
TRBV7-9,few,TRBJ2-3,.,CASSPRLRGTSTDTQYF,TGTGCCAGCAGCCCCCGTCTGAGGGGTACTAGCACAGATACGCAGTATTTT
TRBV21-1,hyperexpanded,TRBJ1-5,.,CASSNGTAIQPQHF,TGTGCCAGCAGCAACGGGACAGCAATTCAGCCCCAGCATTTT
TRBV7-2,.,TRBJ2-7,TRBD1,CASSQTEGTGDEQYF,TGTGCCAGCAGTCAGACTGAAGGGACAGGGGACGAGCAGTACTTC
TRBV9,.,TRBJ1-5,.,CASSSTGSNQPQHF,TGTGCCAGCAGCAGTACGGGGAGCAATCAGCCCCAGCATTTT